This TCR beta chain was found in a study of blood T cell repertoires in COVID-19. Study information: The samples span acute and convalescent COVID-19 from the United States, Italy and Spain. Sources were T cells, B-cell-depleted T cells, or PBMCs; the material itself was cDNA or gDNA.

The CDR3 sequence is 13 residues long. CDR1 is MNHEY, CDR2 SMNVEV, per germline (reference sequence). Trimming removed 11 bases from V and 4 bases from J, with 18 bases in between. As handled by the study authors: For nucleated cells, counts were estimated from reference gene primer amplification. This table comes from immunoSEQ multiplex PCR, and its TCRdb copy is limited to in-frame clones, with some not included. V and J calls plus clone size are reproduced from that table; the DNA served to infer D and trimming. Among about 160,000 clones, about four fifths were seen once, and the ten largest hold 11% to 15%.

The chain joins TRBV27 to TRBJ2-7; a weak D match, TRBD2 (6 bases). The origin of this receptor is a man between 18 and 29 years old with active or convalescent COVID-19. The material sequenced was peripheral blood. CDR3 sequence (DNA): TGTGCCGGGACCACAGCGGGTGTGTACGAGCAGTACTTC. It encodes CAGTTAGVYEQYF.